These 23 T cell receptor beta chains came from one sample sequenced in a study of T-cell memory formation after mild COVID-19. Using its own MiXCR run on the 5' RACE reads, TCRdb lists one record per CDR3 protein. The table records 300,000 to 350,000 distinct CDR3 sequences, more than 13% of them present only once. The specimen sequenced was PBMCs or a T cell subset sorted from them (not recorded which). All receptors derive from a man aged 18 to 30 who had mild COVID-19 (a few samples of this study predate the infection). Cell type and time point are not known.

The table lists this clonotype with a few counts. This chain links TRBV12-3 or TRBV12-4 with TRBJ1-2, with D possibly being TRBD1 (5 bases). The CDR3 is 13 residues long. V was clipped by 3 bases and J by 4 bases, with 9 bases between them. CDR3 loop: CASSLGPPYGYTF. The CDR3 region has the DNA TGTGCCAGCAGTTTGGGGCCTCCCTATGGCTACACCTTC.

This rearrangement joins TRBV7-9 to TRBJ2-3; D is undetermined. V gave up 3 bases and J gave up 0 bases, with 10 bases separating them. Germline V gives CDR1 SEHNR, CDR2 FQNEAQ (reference sequence). The CDR3 sequence is 15 residues long. CDR3 sequence reads: CASSFPVVSTDTQYF. The CDR3 region has the DNA TGTGCCAGCAGCTTCCCGGTCGTGAGCACAGATACGCAGTATTTT.

The chain combines TRBV7-8 with TRBJ2-2; D tentatively reads TRBD1 or TRBD2 (6 bases each). Looked up from germline, CDR1 is SGHVS and CDR2 is FQNEAQ. The CDR3 runs 15 residues. The ends were cut back, 1 base at V and 6 bases at J, with 12 bases in the middle. CDR3 sequence: CASSLVRGLAGELFF. The CDR3 DNA reads as TGTGCCAGCAGCTTAGTTCGGGGGCTGGCCGGGGAGCTGTTTTTT.

This clonotype turned up a few times. The chain employs TRBV4-3 and TRBJ2-5, with D hard to call. The germline V gene encodes CDR1 LGHNA and CDR2 YSLEER. There are 16 residues in the CDR3. V lost 0 bases, J lost 2 bases, and 13 bases lay in between. The CDR3 DNA is TGCGCCAGCAGCCAAGATGGGTCGGGTCGTCAAGAGACCCAGTACTTC. It codes for CASSQDGSGRQETQYF.

The chain recombines TRBV10-3 with TRBJ2-5; D ambiguous. The CDR3 loop spans 12 amino acids. Germline V gene sequence: CDR1 ENHRY, CDR2 SYGVKD. V was cut by 6 bases and J by 4 bases, with 9 bases left in between. The CDR3: CAISGYGETQYF. CDR3 in DNA: TGTGCCATCAGCGGGTATGGAGAGACCCAGTACTTC.

This clonotype was picked up a small number of times. The genes are TRBV7-8 and TRBJ2-7; a weak D match, TRBD1 (6 bases). This CDR3 spans 15 amino acids. CDR1 SGHVS and CDR2 FQNEAQ come from the germline V gene. V was shortened by 5 bases and J by 2 bases, with 16 bases between the two germline ends. For the CDR3, the DNA is TGTGCCAGCAGCCCACTTTGGGCAGGGGCCTACGAGCAGTACTTC. This gives the protein CASSPLWAGAYEQYF.

This clonotype was counted between two and nine times. CDR3 nucleotide sequence: TGTGCCAGCACAGGGGTCTATGGCTACACCTTC. Translated, it gives CASTGVYGYTF. The genes are TRBV7-9 and TRBJ1-2; weak D call: TRBD1 (6 bases). Trimming removed 7 bases from V and 4 bases from J, with 7 bases in between. Germline-derived CDR1 and CDR2 are SEHNR and FQNEAQ (reference sequence). CDR3 length equals 11 residues. The entire variable domain, with the rest obtained from reference TRBV7-9 and TRBJ1-2, is as follows: DTGVSQNPRHKITKRGQNVTFRCDPISEHNRLYWYRQTLGQGPEFLTYFQNEAQLEKSRLLSDRFSAERPKGSFSTLEIQRTEQGDSAMYLCASTGVYGYTFGSGTRLTVV.

V usage is TRBV7-2 and J usage is TRBJ1-5; 10 bases match TRBD1. V trimming: 5 bases; J trimming: 3 bases; junction bases outside the gene matches: 4. This CDR3 has 15 amino acids. Germline loops: CDR1 SGHTA, CDR2 FQGNSA. The CDR3 reads CASSPGQGNNQPQHF. The CDR3 region has the DNA TGTGCCAGCAGCCCGGGACAGGGGAACAATCAGCCCCAGCATTTT. The full variable domain, in which reference TRBV7-2 and TRBJ1-5 provide the parts outside the CDR3, is GAGVSQSPSNKVTEKGKDVELRCDPISGHTALYWYRQSLGQGLEFLIYFQGNSAPDKSGLPSDRFSAERTGGSVSTLTIQRTQQEDSAVYLCASSPGQGNNQPQHFGDGTRLSIL.

This clonotype has ten or more counts. Compared with germline, one end of the junction differs, possibly owing to a read error. The chain combines TRBV24-1 with TRBJ2-1; 12 nucleotides line up with TRBD2. Germline lookup yields CDR1 KGHDR and CDR2 SFDVKD. The CDR3 covers 16 residues. Here the CDR3 reads CATSDVLAGGYHEQFF. CDR3 DNA: TGTGCCACCAGTGATGTACTAGCGGGGGGCTACCATGAGCAGTTCTTC.

A few counts support this clonotype. The chain combines TRBV7-9 with TRBJ2-6; no firm D call. CDR1 is SEHNR and CDR2 is FQNEAQ in the germline V gene (reference sequence). The V and J ends lost 3 bases and 5 bases respectively, with 8 bases between them. The CDR3 covers 14 residues. The CDR3 DNA follows: TGTGCCAGCAGCTTCGGCTTCTGGGCCAACGTCCTGACTTTC. It encodes CASSFGFWANVLTF.

This clonotype occurred a few times. The chain employs TRBV2 and TRBJ2-1, with a possible D match to TRBD1 (5 bases). Trimming removed 5 bases from V and 3 bases from J, with 8 bases in between. This CDR3 is 13 amino acids long. Germline CDR1 and CDR2: SNHLY and FYNNEI. CDR3 in amino acids: CASSPDNYNEQFF. The CDR3 DNA sequence: TGTGCCAGCAGTCCGGACAACTACAATGAGCAGTTCTTC. Full variable domain (missing parts from reference TRBV2 and TRBJ2-1): EPEVTQTPSHQVTQMGQEVILRCVPISNHLYFYWYRQILGQKVEFLVSFYNNEISEKSEIFDDQFSVERPDGSNFTLKIRSTKLEDSAMYFCASSPDNYNEQFFGPGTRLTVL.

This clonotype was seen at least ten times. This rearrangement joins TRBV4-1 to TRBJ1-6; weak D call: TRBD1 (5 bases). The germline V and J ends were trimmed by 1 base and 7 bases, with 17 bases remaining between them. The CDR3 runs to 17 residues. CDR1 and CDR2 from the germline V gene are MGHRA and YSYEKL. The CDR3 DNA reads as TGCGCCAGCAGCCAAGCTAGATTAGGGGCGGGAAATTCACCCCTCCACTTT. The encoded protein is CASSQARLGAGNSPLHF.

This clonotype was seen a handful of times. The rearrangement joins TRBV19 to TRBJ2-6; maybe TRBD2 (6 bases). The germline V gene encodes CDR1 LNHDA and CDR2 SQIVND (reference sequence). The CDR3 is 15 residues long. Trimming removed 3 bases from V and 3 bases from J, with 9 bases in between. The CDR3 DNA follows: TGTGCCAGTAGTATTCTGGGAGGTGGGGCCAACGTCCTGACTTTC. Translating it yields CASSILGGGANVLTF.

V is TRBV18 and J is TRBJ1-1; 7 bases match TRBD1. This CDR3 contains 16 residues. Germline CDR1 reads KGHSH; CDR2 reads LQKENI. V shed 3 bases and J 3 bases; nucleotides not matched to a gene: 10. The CDR3 nucleotides are TGTGCCAGCTCACCCCCTCCCGACAGGGTAGACACTGAAGCTTTCTTT. This translates into CASSPPPDRVDTEAFF.

This clonotype was counted between two and nine times. V gene TRBV28 combines with J gene TRBJ2-5, with 9 nucleotides matching TRBD2. CDR3 size: 15 residues. V trimming: 8 bases; J trimming: 3 bases; junction bases outside the gene matches: 10. CDR1 MDHEN and CDR2 SYDVKM come from the germline V gene. The CDR3 nucleotides are TGTGCCAGCGGCTCCTATCCTAGCGGGAAAGAGACCCAGTACTTC. Its protein product is CASGSYPSGKETQYF.

This clonotype was seen a few times. The CDR3 DNA is TGTGCCAGCAGTCCAGGGGAGGGACTCTATGGCTACACCTTC. This sequence encodes CASSPGEGLYGYTF. This rearrangement joins TRBV12-3 or TRBV12-4 to TRBJ1-2, with a weak D call TRBD1 (6 bases). Trimming cost V 5 bases and J 4 bases, with 14 bases left between them. The CDR3 sequence is 14 residues long.

The chain couples TRBV7-2 to TRBJ2-1, with TRBD1 matching over 10 bases. J lost 12 bases, V lost 4 bases, and 15 bases had no gene match. From germline, CDR1 is SGHTA and CDR2 FQGNSA. The length of the CDR3 is 16 residues. The CDR3 sequence is CASSSEAGTGARAQFF. For the CDR3, the DNA is TGTGCCAGCAGCTCCGAAGCCGGGACAGGGGCGCGGGCGCAGTTCTTC.

The V and J genes are TRBV5-1 and TRBJ1-1; D uncertain. CDR1 is SGHRS, CDR2 YFSETQ, per germline. There are 14 residues in the CDR3. Trimming stripped 1 base from V and 3 bases from J, with 10 bases between. CDR3 DNA sequence: TGCGCCAGCAGCTTGAAAAGCATAGACACTGAAGCTTTCTTT. Translation gives CASSLKSIDTEAFF. Full variable domain (remainder filled in from reference TRBV5-1 and TRBJ1-1): KAGVTQTPRYLIKTRGQQVTLSCSPISGHRSVSWYQQTPGQGLQFLFEYFSETQRNKGNFPGRFSGRQFSNSRSEMNVSTLELGDSALYLCASSLKSIDTEAFFGQGTRLTVV.

This clonotype was seen more than once but under ten times. The chain employs TRBV4-1 and TRBJ2-2; D gene ambiguous. The CDR3 extends over 15 amino acids. The germline V gene has CDR1 MGHRA and CDR2 YSYEKL. The V and J ends lost 6 bases and 4 bases respectively, with 15 bases between them. CDR3 in amino acids: CASRSQAQATGELFF. In DNA form, the CDR3 reads TGCGCCAGCAGGAGTCAGGCCCAAGCCACCGGGGAGCTGTTTTTT.

The chain has TRBV5-1 and TRBJ2-1, with 10 positions matching TRBD2. CDR3 size: 17 residues. Germline CDR1 reads SGHRS; CDR2 reads YFSETQ. The J segment lost 4 bases and the V segment lost 1 base, leaving 8 bases of the junction unmatched. The CDR3 here is CASSLSPAGGPYNEQFF. The CDR3 DNA follows: TGCGCCAGCAGCTTGTCACCAGCGGGGGGGCCATACAATGAGCAGTTCTTC.

CDR3 region: CASSQGSGAPGGEQFF. The CDR3, as DNA: TGTGCCAGCAGCCAAGGATCCGGGGCCCCTGGGGGTGAGCAGTTCTTC. The V call is TRBV4-2, the J call TRBJ2-1, with D perhaps given as TRBD1 or TRBD2 (5 bases each). CDR3 length: 16 residues. V was clipped by 1 base and J by 9 bases, with 19 bases between them. In germline, CDR1 is LGHNA, CDR2 YNFKEQ.

The chain joins TRBV9 to TRBJ2-7; TRBD2 is a possible D gene (5 bases). Germline assignment: CDR1 SGDLS and CDR2 YYNGEE. The CDR3 loop spans 14 amino acids. Deletions cut 4 bases from V and 3 bases from J, with 14 bases between. As DNA, the CDR3 is TGTGCCAGCAGCCGCGAGGGTTTCGTCTACGAGCAGTACTTC. Its protein is CASSREGFVYEQYF.

The chain carries TRBV6-2 or TRBV6-3 and TRBJ2-1, with D possibly TRBD1 on 5 matching bases. V was trimmed by 1 base and J by 8 bases, leaving 18 bases between them. Germline CDR1 is MNHEY and CDR2 is SVGEGT. The CDR3 contains 16 residues. CDR3 nucleotides: TGTGCCAGCAGTTACTTCACAGGCCCCGGTGTCGATGAGCAGTTCTTC. Its translation is CASSYFTGPGVDEQFF.